This section outlines one T cell receptor beta chain sequence together with its context. Its antigen is unknown. Base qualities are not recorded, but no much larger clone differs from it by a single base. Collaborating institutions collected whole blood in K2EDTA tubes following their own protocols. For TCRbeta analysis, collaborator samples were shipped as frozen whole blood, as isolated PBMCs, or as DNA extracted from either sample type. These data come from a study of blood T cell repertoires in COVID-19 (dated by TCRdb to the early 2020s). Some background on the complete study: Samples from collaborators originated in the United States, Italy and Spain and spanned both the acute and convalescent phases of COVID-19. The prospective study material was composed of cDNA or gDNA derived from T cells, B-cell-depleted T cells, or PBMCs. Deeply sampled blood TCRbeta repertoires from subjects exposed to, actively infected with, or recovered from COVID-19 were included in the dataset. The repertoires were made available in a free public database intended to serve as a resource for research on the immune response to SARS-CoV-2. Samples were obtained from the ongoing ImmuneRACE study (first 160 participants) and from over a thousand subjects provided by 6 global collaborators. Sample metadata almost always included a de-identified subject ID, COVID-19 status, age in years and sex. Where available, HLA class I and class II types were obtained from metadata supplied by the sample provider rather than from assay-based typing. Points the paper makes about the study in general: The quantity of clinical and demographic metadata differed by source and by participant and was supplied without curation.

TCRbeta CDR3 regions were amplified from genomic DNA by means of the immunoSEQ Assay, a bias-controlled multiplex PCR. The study's own analysis went as follows. The number of nucleated cells in each sample was estimated by amplification of reference gene primers within the assay. To quantify the absolute abundance of each unique TCRbeta CDR3 rearrangement, sequence reads were collapsed and filtered. For each sample, productive Simpson clonality was calculated as the square root of Simpson's diversity index across productive rearrangements. TCRdb holds this immuneACCESS table with in-frame rearrangements only. Some clones are missing; in checked studies, unresolved V genes explain under half, and the rest has no known cause. V and J calls and clone size are as listed in that table; D and trimming were resolved from the DNA. Recorded for this sample are approximately 160,000 clones; around 84% of them occurred a single time. Jointly, the top ten make up around 6.6% of the sample.

Source material: peripheral blood. The receptor was isolated from a man aged 50-60 years with active or convalescent COVID-19.

The CDR3 in this case is CASRVTGYSEKLFF. Here is the DNA: TGCGCCAGCAGGGTTACAGGGTATAGTGAAAAACTGTTTTTT. The V and J segments used are TRBV5-1 and TRBJ1-4; D gene: possibly TRBD1, on 6 matching bases. The CDR3 contains 14 residues, cysteine and phenylalanine counted. Only CDR3 DNA remains: 42 bases, in frame from the first base. The germline V gene provides CDR1 SGHRS and CDR2 YFSETQ. The germline ends are 15 bases apart after V is trimmed by 5 bases and J by 7 bases.